This T cell receptor beta chain derives from a study of identical twins. There are 15 residues in the CDR3. Germline loops: CDR1 SQVTM, CDR2 ANQGSEA. V lost 3 bases and J lost 5; bases outside the gene matches: 12. TCRdb re-called the 5' RACE reads with MiXCR, one entry per CDR3 protein. Of 600,000 to 850,000 distinct CDR3 sequences detected, around a sixth appear once; the ten largest clones hold about an eighth. These same records also appear under a second study, on T cells expressing NK-cell markers. That source notes: Several experiments added an anti-gamma-delta TCR antibody to sort only alpha-beta TCR T cells.

The TCR comes from a woman aged 18-30 years in good health. Sequences were obtained from PBMCs. The V and J genes are TRBV29-1 and TRBJ2-5; 7 bases are a match to TRBD2. The CDR3 is CSVDPAGATRETQYF. The CDR3 region has the DNA TGCAGCGTTGACCCGGCGGGAGCAACTAGGGAGACCCAGTACTTC.